The T cell receptor (beta chain) under discussion was sequenced for a study of graft-versus-host responses after intestinal transplantation. TCRdb's table, derived via immunoSEQ multiplex PCR, lists solely in-frame clones and lacks some. The sample lists around 30,000 clones, around 78% seen once, with 0.95% to 1.3% in the top ten. V dropped 6 bases and J dropped 3 bases, with 9 bases sitting between them. Germline V gene data show CDR1 as SNHLY and CDR2 as FYNNEI. This CDR3 comprises 12 residues. This sequence was found in a human patient who received an intestinal transplant, so some T cells may come from the graft donor. V usage is TRBV2 and J usage is TRBJ2-7; weak D call: TRBD1 (5 bases). The starting material was PBMCs, obtained around 29 days after intestinal transplant. This CDR3 is CASSVDSYEQYF. CDR3 nucleotides: TGTGCCAGCAGCGTCGACAGCTACGAGCAGTACTTC.